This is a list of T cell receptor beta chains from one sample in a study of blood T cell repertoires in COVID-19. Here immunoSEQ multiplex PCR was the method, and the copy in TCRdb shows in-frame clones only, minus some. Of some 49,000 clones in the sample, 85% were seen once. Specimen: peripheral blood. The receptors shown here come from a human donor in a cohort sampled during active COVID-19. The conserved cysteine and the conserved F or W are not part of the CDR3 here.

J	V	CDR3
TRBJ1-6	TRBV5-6	ASSFGQGYSPLH
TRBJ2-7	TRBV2	ASSTGTGSYEQY
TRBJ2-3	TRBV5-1	ASSVSGEYTDTQY
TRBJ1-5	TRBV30	AWSAGTGDQPQH
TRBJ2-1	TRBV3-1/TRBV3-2	ASSHSSGGGSREQF
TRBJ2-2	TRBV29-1	SVRTGTGNTGELF
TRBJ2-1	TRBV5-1	ASSITRDSYNEQF
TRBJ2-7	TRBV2	ASRGADAHGEQY
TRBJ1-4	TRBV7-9	ASSPPGQATNEKLF
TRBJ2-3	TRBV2	ATHKPGEFSDTQY
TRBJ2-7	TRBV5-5	ASSARDRAFREQY
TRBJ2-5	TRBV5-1	ASSLGASVSRETQY
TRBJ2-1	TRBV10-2	ASSVLAGYNEQF
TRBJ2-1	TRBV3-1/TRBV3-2	ASRHTNEQF
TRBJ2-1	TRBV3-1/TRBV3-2	ASSYGLAGEHNEQF
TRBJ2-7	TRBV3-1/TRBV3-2	ASSHALTGTYEQY
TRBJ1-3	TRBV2	ASSVYRGSGNTIY
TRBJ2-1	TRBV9	ASSGGTGYDNEQF
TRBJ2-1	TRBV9	ASSGRLNRLAINEQF
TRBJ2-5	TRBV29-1	SVADWEETQY
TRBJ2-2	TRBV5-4	ASSLLRQGDTGELF
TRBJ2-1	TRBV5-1	ASSLDPGPDEQF
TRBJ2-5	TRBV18	ASSSQETQY
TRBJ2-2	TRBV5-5	ASSLNPRTVTGELF
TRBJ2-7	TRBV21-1	ARDWGEGLSSYEQY
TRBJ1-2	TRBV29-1	SVAGQLTYGYT
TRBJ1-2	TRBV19	ASSVTRQGKYGYT
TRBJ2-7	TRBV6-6	ASTRGAYEQY
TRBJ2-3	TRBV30	AWRADGTDTQY
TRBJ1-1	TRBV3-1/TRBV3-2	ASSQDWNGGEAF
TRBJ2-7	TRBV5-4	ASSFGDRGYEQY
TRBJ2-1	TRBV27	ASSRTGGLYNEQF
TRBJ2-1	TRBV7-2	ASSIGQNNEQF
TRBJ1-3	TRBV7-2	ASARGQSGNTIY
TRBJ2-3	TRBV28	ASTATGGNTDTQY
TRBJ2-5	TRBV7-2	ASSPEAIGTQY
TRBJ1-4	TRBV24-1	ATSPGTGGGSEKLF
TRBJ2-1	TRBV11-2	ASSSIKRSHSYNEQF
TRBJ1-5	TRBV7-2	ASSDRTGGYSNQPQH
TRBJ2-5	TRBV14	ASSQGSGRGETQY
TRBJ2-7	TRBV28	ASSTPSSDEQY
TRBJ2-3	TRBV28	ASSSPLDYTQY
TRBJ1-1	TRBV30	ACRLSNTEAF
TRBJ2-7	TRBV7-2	ASSSSGGGRAYEQY
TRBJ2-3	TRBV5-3	ARSLCSAGENTQY
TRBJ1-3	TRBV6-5	ASLYRESGNTIY
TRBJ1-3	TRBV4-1	ASSHPGSGNTIY
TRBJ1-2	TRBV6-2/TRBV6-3	ASSASGGGYT
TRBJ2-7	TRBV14	ASSQMGGFSRARSYEQY
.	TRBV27	ASSLRAQGLGGRTSSYEQY
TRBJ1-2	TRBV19	ASSLGQGAYGYT
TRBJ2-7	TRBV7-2	ASAGQGWGEQY
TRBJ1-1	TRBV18	ASSPREGDTEAF
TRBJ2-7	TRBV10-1	ASSPGTGVSYEQY
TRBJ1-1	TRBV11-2	ASSLLIRTEAF
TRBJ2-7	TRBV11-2	ASSLGPELAGYEQY
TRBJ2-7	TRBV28	ATDRTSGSYEQY
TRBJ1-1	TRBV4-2	ASSPRVIWRDRGQMNTEAF
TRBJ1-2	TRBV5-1	ASSLATGVDGYT
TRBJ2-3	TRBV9	ASSLGQGSTDTQY